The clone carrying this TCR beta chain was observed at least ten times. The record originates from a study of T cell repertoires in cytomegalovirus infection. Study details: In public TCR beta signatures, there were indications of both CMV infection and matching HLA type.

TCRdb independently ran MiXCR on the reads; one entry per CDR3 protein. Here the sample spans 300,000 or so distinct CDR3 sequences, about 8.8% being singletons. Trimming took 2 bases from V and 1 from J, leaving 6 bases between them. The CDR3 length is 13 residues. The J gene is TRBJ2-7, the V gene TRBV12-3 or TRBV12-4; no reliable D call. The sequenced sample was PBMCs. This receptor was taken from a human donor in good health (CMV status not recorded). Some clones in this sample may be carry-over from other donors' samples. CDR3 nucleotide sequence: TGTGCCAGCAGTTTATTAGAGTCCTACGAGCAGTACTTC. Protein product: CASSLLESYEQYF.